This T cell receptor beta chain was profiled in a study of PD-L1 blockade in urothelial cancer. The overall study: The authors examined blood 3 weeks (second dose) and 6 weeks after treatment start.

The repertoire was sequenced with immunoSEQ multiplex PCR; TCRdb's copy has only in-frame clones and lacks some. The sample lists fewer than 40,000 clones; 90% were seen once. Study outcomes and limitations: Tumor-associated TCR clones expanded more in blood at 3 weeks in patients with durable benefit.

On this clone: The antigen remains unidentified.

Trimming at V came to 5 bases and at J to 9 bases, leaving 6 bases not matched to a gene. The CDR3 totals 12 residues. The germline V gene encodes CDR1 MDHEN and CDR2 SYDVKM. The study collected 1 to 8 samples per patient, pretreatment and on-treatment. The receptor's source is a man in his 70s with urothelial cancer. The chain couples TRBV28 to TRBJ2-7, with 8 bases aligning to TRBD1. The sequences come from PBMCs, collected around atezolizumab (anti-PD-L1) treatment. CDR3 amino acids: CASSQPGGGQYF. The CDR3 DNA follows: TGTGCCAGCAGTCAACCAGGGGGCGGGCAGTACTTC.